This T cell receptor beta chain was captured by sequencing in a study of cytotoxic CD8 clonotypes in ibrutinib-treated CLL. Notes on the study in general: Patients showed higher baseline clonality than age-matched healthy donors, and it tracked circulating CD8+ T-cell counts. Clonality rose at ibrutinib response, held steady in sustained remission, and fell toward baseline at progression. Sample timing was unmatched between remission and later-progressing patients; lymph nodes unstudied. Treatment left the uncommon public clonotypes either contracted or stable in frequency.

This CDR3 has 15 residues. CDR1 and CDR2 (germline): SGHVS, FNYEAQ. Trimming at V came to 5 bases and at J to 4 bases, leaving 6 bases not matched to a gene. Data came from immunoSEQ multiplex PCR; TCRdb stores just in-frame clones and leaves some out. The sample carries about 300,000 clones, approximately 76% recorded once. Regarding this clone: What it binds is not known.

Specimen: PBMCs, collected at disease progression, from a patient treated with ibrutinib. The origin of this receptor is a human donor with chronic lymphocytic leukemia. The chain uses TRBV7-6 and TRBJ2-7, with 12 bases fitting TRBD2. CDR3 protein: CASSLLAGGIYEQYF. The CDR3 nucleotides are TGTGCCAGCAGCCTACTAGCGGGAGGAATTTACGAGCAGTACTTC.